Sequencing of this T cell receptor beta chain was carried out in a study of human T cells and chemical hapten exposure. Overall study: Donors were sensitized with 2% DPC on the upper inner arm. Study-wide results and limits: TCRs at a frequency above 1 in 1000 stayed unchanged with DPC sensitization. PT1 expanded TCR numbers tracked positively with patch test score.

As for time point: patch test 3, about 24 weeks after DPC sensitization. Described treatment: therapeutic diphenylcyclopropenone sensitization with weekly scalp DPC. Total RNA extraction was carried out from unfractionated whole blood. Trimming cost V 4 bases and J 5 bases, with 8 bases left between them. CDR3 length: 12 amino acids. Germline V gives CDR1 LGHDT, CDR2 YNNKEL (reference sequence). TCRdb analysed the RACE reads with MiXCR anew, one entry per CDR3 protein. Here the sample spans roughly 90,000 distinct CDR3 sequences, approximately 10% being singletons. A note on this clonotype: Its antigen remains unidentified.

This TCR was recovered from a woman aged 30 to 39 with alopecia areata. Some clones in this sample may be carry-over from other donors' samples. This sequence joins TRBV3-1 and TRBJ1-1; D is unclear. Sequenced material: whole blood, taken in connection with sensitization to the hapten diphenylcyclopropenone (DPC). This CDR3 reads CASSLESTEAFF. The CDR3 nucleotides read TGTGCCAGCAGCCTAGAAAGTACTGAAGCTTTCTTT. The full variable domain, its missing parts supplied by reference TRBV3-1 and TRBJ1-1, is DTAVSQTPKYLVTQMGNDKSIKCEQNLGHDTMYWYKQDSKKFLKIMFSYNNKELIINETVPNRFSPKSPDKAHLNLHINSLELGDSAVYFCASSLESTEAFFGQGTRLTVV.